The sequence of this TCR beta chain was determined in a study of cytomegalovirus exposure and HLA in healthy donors. Background on the study: The same platform as the roughly 670 first-cohort repertoires was used for the 90 to 150 validation repertoires, a later analysis reported.

Sequencing used immunoSEQ multiplex PCR; TCRdb keeps in-frame clones, though not all of them. The table includes about 58,000 clones, over 85% detected once. This CDR3 is 13 amino acids long. Germline V CDR1 and CDR2: SQVTM, ANQGSEA. J was trimmed by 4 bases and V by 7 bases; bases with no gene match: 4. A note on this clone: Its antigen remains unidentified.

Findings and limits, study-wide: CMV antigen specificity was confirmed in vitro for a few CMV-associated chains. Most TCR sequences were uncommon, yet certain public TCRs appeared in many donors.

Sequenced material: PBMCs. This sequence was found in a young man in good health and CMV-seronegative. The V and J genes are TRBV29-1 and TRBJ2-3, with 11 bases that match TRBD2. CDR3 DNA: TGCAGCGGTATTAGCGGGAGGGCAGATACGCAGTATTTT. Amino acid sequence: CSGISGRADTQYF.